The rows below give T cell receptor beta chains drawn from one sample of a study of T cell changes during pregnancy in multiple sclerosis. The table came from immunoSEQ multiplex PCR; TCRdb's copy has only in-frame clones and leaves some out. The sample consists of about 29,000 clones, over 85% of them appearing once. This specimen was CD8+ T cells from peripheral blood mononuclear cells, taken before pregnancy. The source is a female donor with multiple sclerosis, enrolled in a pregnancy study. CDR3s include the opening cysteine and the closing phenylalanine or tryptophan. A D gene is named only where the DNA matches it firmly.

d_gene	v_gene	len	CDR3aa
NA	TRBV6-5	14	CASSYRGSTGELFF
TRBD1	TRBV29-1	19	CSIEPGGEGGQGAINEQYF
NA	TRBV11-1	15	CASSGTSGAGETQYF
NA	TRBV7-9	18	CASYPLVSPGSSYNEQFF
NA	TRBV4-1	16	CASSQDLAGTNSPLHF
NA	TRBV30	15	CAWSLMDGGNQPQHF
TRBD1	TRBV10-3	15	CATLRDRSYTGELFF
NA	TRBV7-7	16	CASSPNPGMLADTQYF
TRBD2	TRBV4-2	19	CASSQAQGAGVQNTGELFF
TRBD2	TRBV7-3	15	CASSLTSGGINEQFF
NA	TRBV10-1	13	CASSEPTGNEQFF
TRBD1	TRBV5-1	15	CASSHPGTGVYEQYF
NA	TRBV9	16	CASSALGGVSREKLFF
TRBD1	TRBV29-1	14	CSVEVGTGSNEQFF
TRBD2	TRBV27	14	CASSFTGGPNEQFF
NA	TRBV4-3	18	CASSQEMRLGGRYTEAFF
NA	TRBV5-1	15	CASTRTVGVFLEQYF
NA	TRBV7-9	15	CASSLAQGFLNEQFF
NA	TRBV27	13	CASSPTRVDEQFF
TRBD1	TRBV15	17	CATSRDARDRAGNTIYF
NA	TRBV4-3	13	CASSQVGGREQFF
NA	TRBV6-1	15	CASSLDSRAGETQYF
NA	TRBV6-1	15	CASSDWGPSTGELFF
TRBD1	TRBV6-1	14	CASSEKGQFQGYTF
NA	TRBV27	14	CASSLRGYSQPQHF
NA	TRBV4-1	18	CASSQRGGAGEVRYEQFF
NA	TRBV27	11	CASRSPETWHF
TRBD1	TRBV15	18	CATSRDLHGQGRRETQYF
NA	TRBV11-2	12	CASSLRRETQYF
TRBD1	TRBV6-1	14	CASSVGTENQPQHF
NA	TRBV5-1	16	CASSTTRTVSSYEQYF
TRBD1	TRBV27	17	CASSSLRTGGSTYEQYF
NA	TRBV19	11	CASSAGQPQHF
NA	TRBV12-5	14	CASGFGPDGTEAFF
NA	TRBV19	20	CASSSILDRFELNAGEKLFF
NA	TRBV4-3	15	CASSQVRGGTGELFF
NA	TRBV7-2	14	CASSLVNYSYGYTF
TRBD1	TRBV13	15	CASSLGQGMNTEAFF
TRBD1	TRBV4-3	15	CASSQDETGGSPLHF
TRBD1	TRBV4-1	15	CASSQTGSGSYEQYF
TRBD2	TRBV4-1	17	CASSHQRTSGWYDEQFF
NA	TRBV6-5	13	CASSYKGINEQYF
NA	TRBV14	15	CASSQVGVGVETQYF
NA	TRBV5-4	15	CASSQVQGGTYEQYF
TRBD2	TRBV6-4	13	CASSERETDTQYF
NA	TRBV28	15	CASSSQLPHEETQYF
NA	TRBV7-9	18	CASSSQDRARFPGNTIYF
NA	TRBV10-3	11	CAISDNNEQFF
NA	TRBV4-1	15	CASSQGFAANTEAFF